One and the same sample provided the 13 T cell receptor beta chains below, sequenced in a study of cytotoxic CD8 clonotypes in ibrutinib-treated CLL (dated by TCRdb to the early 2020s). Library preparation employed the immunoSEQ multiplex PCR assay. TCRdb obtained this table from immuneACCESS and retained in-frame rearrangements with V and J assigned. These tables miss some clones; where compared with another copy, unresolved V genes account for less than half of the shortfall, and the remainder is unexplained. The sample yields 200,000 to 250,000 clones; roughly three quarters were counted once. The top ten clonotypes cover more than 4.5% of the sample. The sample's time point label, decoded: about twelve months on ibrutinib. The sequences come from PBMCs, collected after 12 months of ibrutinib treatment. These receptors came from a human donor with chronic lymphocytic leukemia.

This chain connects TRBV30 to TRBJ2-1; TRBD1 or TRBD2 may be the D gene (5 bases each). V gave up 2 bases and J gave up 8 bases, with 10 bases separating them. CDR3 size: 12 residues. The germline V gene encodes CDR1 GTSNPN and CDR2 SVGIG (reference sequence). CDR3 region: CAWSMGVHEQFF. The CDR3 DNA is TGTGCCTGGAGTATGGGGGTGCATGAGCAGTTCTTC.

The V and J genes are TRBV7-2 and TRBJ2-7; 7 positions agree with TRBD1. Germline V gene sequence: CDR1 SGHTA, CDR2 FQGNSA. The CDR3 has 15 amino acids. The V segment lost 5 bases and the J segment 2 bases; nucleotides outside the gene matches: 9. The CDR3 coding sequence is TGTGCCAGCAGCAGCTTGACAGGGTTCGCCTACGAGCAGTACTTC. Protein sequence: CASSSLTGFAYEQYF.

The chain carries TRBV5-1 and TRBJ2-3; 8 bases agree with TRBD1. V dropped 0 bases and J dropped 2; count of bases not matched to a gene: 5. This CDR3 contains 16 residues. The V gene's germline CDR1 is SGHRS and CDR2 YFSETQ. Written as DNA, the CDR3 is TGCGCCAGCAGCTTGGGACAGGGGCAACTCACAGATACGCAGTATTTT. This gives the protein CASSLGQGQLTDTQYF.

The chain's CDR3 is CASSQWTGEGEQFF. CDR3 DNA: TGTGCCAGCAGCCAATGGACAGGGGAGGGTGAGCAGTTCTTC. The V gene is TRBV4-2, the J gene TRBJ2-1; the match to TRBD1 covers 9 bases. Germline-derived CDR1 and CDR2 are LGHNA and YNFKEQ. The CDR3 is 14 amino acids. Germline trimming cut 2 bases from V and 9 bases from J; bases unmatched to any gene: 5.

The rearrangement uses TRBV7-9 and TRBJ1-5; D unresolved. The CDR3 has 12 amino acids. Looked up from germline, CDR1 is SEHNR and CDR2 is FQNEAQ (reference sequence). The V gene lost 1 base and the J gene lost 9 bases, with 7 bases spanning the gap. CDR3 sequence (DNA): TGTGCCAGCAGCTTAGAGGCCCGGCCCCAGCATTTT. As protein: CASSLEARPQHF.

The chain is built from TRBV30 and TRBJ1-4; 7 bases line up with TRBD1. Germline loops: CDR1 GTSNPN, CDR2 SVGIG (reference sequence). V dropped 0 bases and J dropped 5; count of bases not matched to a gene: 9. This CDR3 contains 16 residues. CDR3 DNA: TGTGCCTGGAGTGTACTCGCGGGACAGTGGAATGAAAAACTGTTTTTT. Translated: CAWSVLAGQWNEKLFF. The variable domain in full, completed from reference TRBV30 and TRBJ1-4, reads SQTIHQWPATLVQPVGSPLSLECTVEGTSNPNLYWYRQAAGRGLQLLFYSVGIGQISSEVPQNLSASRPQDRQFILSSKKLLLSDSGFYLCAWSVLAGQWNEKLFFGSGTQLSVL.

The chain recombines TRBV30 with TRBJ2-5; 7 bases fit TRBD2. V lost 0 bases and J lost 5; bases outside the gene matches: 3. Germline V gene lookup returns CDR1 GTSNPN and CDR2 SVGIG (reference sequence). The CDR3 sequence is 13 residues long. This CDR3 reads CAWSVRGSETQYF. The CDR3 DNA is TGTGCCTGGAGTGTACGCGGGAGTGAGACCCAGTACTTC. Complete variable domain (other parts from reference TRBV30 and TRBJ2-5): SQTIHQWPATLVQPVGSPLSLECTVEGTSNPNLYWYRQAAGRGLQLLFYSVGIGQISSEVPQNLSASRPQDRQFILSSKKLLLSDSGFYLCAWSVRGSETQYFGPGTRLLVL.

J is TRBJ1-2 and V is TRBV6-1; D remains unclear. CDR3 length: 13 residues. V was cut by 2 bases and J by 8 bases, with 12 bases left in between. The germline V gene has CDR1 MNHNS and CDR2 SASEGT. The CDR3 sequence is CASSETSARGYTF. CDR3 in DNA: TGTGCCAGCAGTGAAACTTCAGCGAGGGGCTACACCTTC.

This clone was picked up a small number of times. The chain links TRBV7-6 to TRBJ1-1; a weak D match, TRBD1 (6 bases). The germline gives CDR1 SGHVS, CDR2 FNYEAQ. The ends were cut back, 2 bases at V and 5 bases at J, with 12 bases in the middle. The CDR3 spans 14 residues. Here the CDR3 reads CASSLTTTGTEAFF. The CDR3 DNA sequence: TGTGCCAGCAGCTTAACCACTACAGGGACTGAAGCTTTCTTT.

The chain carries TRBV5-1 and TRBJ1-1; the D is unclear. Germline CDR1 reads SGHRS; CDR2 reads YFSETQ. V dropped 4 bases and J dropped 0 bases, with 7 bases sitting between them. CDR3 size: 13 residues. The CDR3 DNA is TGCGCCAGCAGCGATGGATTGAACACTGAAGCTTTCTTT. Amino acid sequence: CASSDGLNTEAFF.

The chain links TRBV6-5 to TRBJ2-7; D not certain. Deletions cut 5 bases from V and 0 bases from J, with 11 bases between. This CDR3 is built from 14 residues. The V gene's germline CDR1 is MNHEY and CDR2 SVGAGI. The CDR3 region is CASSRAPDSYEQYF. As DNA, the CDR3 is TGTGCCAGCAGTCGAGCGCCGGACTCCTACGAGCAGTACTTC.

The chain links TRBV19 to TRBJ2-7, with TRBD1 matching over 12 bases. Germline lookup yields CDR1 LNHDA and CDR2 SQIVND (reference sequence). The CDR3 is made up of 15 amino acids. The V and J ends lost 2 bases and 6 bases, in that order; junction bases with no gene match: 5. The CDR3 loop is CASSILGQGASEQYF. In DNA form, the CDR3 reads TGTGCCAGTAGTATATTGGGACAGGGGGCCAGCGAGCAGTACTTC.

V is TRBV4-1 and J is TRBJ1-3, with a weak D call TRBD1 (5 bases). The CDR3 is made up of 15 amino acids. Trimming stripped 3 bases from V and 0 bases from J, with 9 bases between. Germline V CDR1 and CDR2: MGHRA, YSYEKL. DNA of the CDR3: TGCGCCAGCAGCCAGGGACCTAACTCTGGAAACACCATATATTTT. Amino acids: CASSQGPNSGNTIYF.